Listed below are T cell receptor beta chains from one sample, sequenced in a study of identical twins. Using its own MiXCR run on the 5' RACE reads, TCRdb lists one record per CDR3 protein. This table has 700,000 or so distinct CDR3 sequences, around 20% appearing once. This same sample was also taken into another study, of T cells expressing NK-cell markers.

Sequenced input: PBMCs. The source is a woman aged 18-35 years in good health. The CDR3 runs from the conserved cysteine through the conserved F or W. D genes are given only for firm matches. Expanded clones get a size class; other rows say once, few or many, or leave the size out.

d_call,j_call,clone_size,v_call,cdr3_aa,cdr3_nt
NA,TRBJ2-3,few,TRBV7-2,CASSLAIGTQYF,TGTGCCAGCAGCTTAGCTATTGGTACGCAGTATTTT
TRBD2,TRBJ2-1,NA,TRBV12-3/TRBV12-4,CASSLRGAKFF,TGTGCCAGCAGTTTGCGGGGGGCGAAGTTCTTC
TRBD1,TRBJ1-3,few,TRBV20-1,CSAEDRASGNTIYF,TGCAGTGCAGAAGACAGGGCCTCTGGAAACACCATATATTTT
TRBD1,TRBJ1-2,many,TRBV5-1,CASSAGQSYGYTF,TGCGCCAGCAGCGCGGGACAGAGCTATGGCTACACCTTC
NA,TRBJ2-1,NA,TRBV7-6,CASSLYGGEQFF,TGTGCCAGCAGCTTATACGGGGGTGAGCAGTTCTTC
TRBD2,TRBJ2-1,NA,TRBV12-3/TRBV12-4,CASSSPGLHNEQFF,TGTGCCAGCAGTAGTCCGGGACTACACAATGAGCAGTTCTTC
NA,TRBJ1-3,NA,TRBV7-2,CASSSGGTGFSGNTIYF,TGTGCCAGCAGCTCCGGAGGTACAGGGTTCTCTGGAAACACCATATATTTT
NA,TRBJ1-2,NA,TRBV11-2,CASSLLSGLDGYTF,TGTGCCAGCAGCTTACTTTCAGGATTGGATGGCTACACCTTC
TRBD2,TRBJ2-3,few,TRBV7-2,CASSLFAGVTDTQYF,TGTGCCAGCAGCTTATTTGCGGGGGTCACAGATACGCAGTATTTT
NA,TRBJ2-2,NA,TRBV12-3/TRBV12-4,CASSLPQGSRTGELFF,TGTGCCAGCAGTTTGCCTCAGGGCTCACGCACCGGGGAGCTGTTTTTT
TRBD2,TRBJ2-7,many,TRBV20-1,CSARAGGGSYEQYF,TGCAGTGCTAGAGCGGGGGGGGGCTCCTACGAGCAGTACTTC
NA,TRBJ2-2,NA,TRBV6-5,CASSYPGVGELFF,TGTGCCAGCAGTTACCCGGGTGTCGGGGAGCTGTTTTTT
TRBD1,TRBJ1-2,few,TRBV3-1,CASSAQGLLHGYTF,TGTGCCAGCAGCGCACAGGGGCTATTGCATGGCTACACCTTC
NA,TRBJ2-1,NA,TRBV5-1,CASSLVGEYNEQFF,TGCGCCAGCAGCTTGGTTGGGGAGTACAATGAGCAGTTCTTC
NA,TRBJ2-7,many,TRBV12-3/TRBV12-4,CASSLGLPHDKYF,TGTGCCAGCAGTTTAGGACTTCCCCACGATAAGTACTTC
NA,TRBJ2-2,few,TRBV7-2,CASSLVGGGITGELFF,TGTGCCAGCAGCTTAGTTGGGGGCGGTATCACCGGGGAGCTGTTTTTT
TRBD2,TRBJ2-3,NA,TRBV20-1,CCARDHVAGGSTDTQYF,TGCTGTGCTAGAGATCATGTGGCGGGGGGGTCCACAGATACGCAGTATTTT
NA,TRBJ2-1,NA,TRBV7-2,CASSFRLRGGTEQFF,TGTGCCAGCAGCTTCAGACTGAGGGGGGGAACTGAGCAGTTCTTC
TRBD2,TRBJ2-1,few,TRBV7-6,CASSLRREGNEQFF,TGTGCCAGCAGCTTGAGGCGGGAGGGCAATGAGCAGTTCTTC
NA,TRBJ2-5,many,TRBV10-3,CAISDGGGQETQYF,TGTGCCATCAGTGACGGGGGAGGCCAAGAGACCCAGTACTTC
NA,TRBJ2-7,few,TRBV4-2,CASSHRLTGVTYEQYF,TGTGCCAGCAGCCATCGATTGACGGGAGTCACCTACGAGCAGTACTTC
TRBD1,TRBJ2-5,NA,TRBV20-1,CSARRVGQGRIRETQYF,TGCAGTGCTAGACGGGTGGGACAGGGGCGGATTCGGGAGACCCAGTACTTC
NA,TRBJ2-6,few,TRBV29-1,CSVGHRSGANVLTF,TGCAGCGTTGGACACCGCTCTGGGGCCAACGTCCTGACTTTC
NA,TRBJ2-7,few,TRBV29-1,CSVGRQYSTSSYEQYF,TGCAGCGTTGGGCGACAGTATAGCACTAGCTCCTACGAGCAGTACTTC
NA,TRBJ1-6,NA,TRBV10-3,CAISVEEGWSSPLHF,TGTGCCATCAGTGTCGAAGAGGGCTGGAGTTCACCCCTCCACTTT
NA,TRBJ1-2,few,TRBV5-6,CASSWTGPNYGYTF,TGTGCCAGCAGCTGGACCGGTCCTAACTATGGCTACACCTTC
NA,TRBJ2-1,few,TRBV12-3/TRBV12-4,CASSFRRPGYNEQFF,TGTGCCAGCAGTTTCCGGCGCCCGGGGTACAATGAGCAGTTCTTC
NA,TRBJ2-6,NA,TRBV20-1,CSASQETSGANVLTF,TGCAGTGCTAGCCAGGAGACCTCTGGGGCCAACGTCCTGACTTTC
TRBD1,TRBJ2-3,NA,TRBV5-1,CASSRDRGPGLNLTDTQYF,TGCGCCAGCAGTCGGGACAGGGGGCCCGGACTAAACCTCACAGATACGCAGTATTTT
NA,TRBJ2-7,NA,TRBV12-3/TRBV12-4,CASSLNHGTYEQYF,TGTGCCAGCAGTTTAAATCACGGTACCTACGAGCAGTACTTC
TRBD2,TRBJ2-1,few,TRBV20-1,CSARDLFLAGAINEQFF,TGCAGTGCTAGAGATCTGTTCTTAGCGGGGGCCATCAATGAGCAGTTCTTC
TRBD2,TRBJ2-1,NA,TRBV20-1,CSATVTSDLRNEQFF,TGCAGTGCTACCGTAACTAGCGACCTAAGGAATGAGCAGTTCTTC
TRBD1,TRBJ2-7,few,TRBV5-1,CASSPGQGFVYEQYF,TGCGCCAGCAGCCCCGGACAGGGATTCGTCTACGAGCAGTACTTC
TRBD1,TRBJ1-1,few,TRBV18,CASSFQGAGGTEAFF,TGTGCCAGCTCCTTCCAGGGGGCTGGAGGGACTGAAGCTTTCTTT
TRBD1,TRBJ2-5,few,TRBV4-2,CASSQGGTVVETQYF,TGTGCCAGCAGCCAAGGGGGGACAGTTGTAGAGACCCAGTACTTC
TRBD2,TRBJ2-1,many,TRBV5-1,CASSLALGTTYNEQFF,TGCGCCAGCAGCTTGGCCCTGGGGACTACCTACAATGAGCAGTTCTTC
TRBD2,TRBJ2-1,many,TRBV6-2/TRBV6-3,CASSFTSGRNEQFF,TGTGCCAGCAGTTTTACTAGCGGGCGGAATGAGCAGTTCTTC
NA,TRBJ1-6,few,TRBV20-1,CSARDRTSSYNSPLHF,TGCAGTGCTAGAGATAGGACGAGCTCCTATAATTCACCCCTCCACTTT
NA,TRBJ2-7,NA,TRBV21-1,CASSAKPGTRQGSGQYF,TGTGCCAGCAGCGCCAAACCCGGGACGAGGCAAGGTTCAGGACAGTACTTC
NA,TRBJ2-5,few,TRBV29-1,CSTRPVETQYF,TGCAGCACCCGACCCGTGGAGACCCAGTACTTC
NA,TRBJ2-7,many,TRBV12-3/TRBV12-4,CASSLRDPQTF,TGTGCCAGCAGTTTAAGGGACCCTCAGACCTTC
NA,TRBJ1-1,many,TRBV20-1,CSARVTENTEAFF,TGCAGTGCTAGGGTGACTGAGAACACTGAAGCTTTCTTT
NA,TRBJ2-7,few,TRBV6-5,CASSYSTVGEQYF,TGTGCCAGCAGTTACTCGACTGTCGGCGAGCAGTACTTC
NA,TRBJ2-7,few,TRBV18,CASSSETHYEQYF,TGTGCCAGCTCAAGCGAAACTCACTACGAGCAGTACTTC
TRBD1,TRBJ2-5,many,TRBV7-9,CASSPGTGLYQETQYF,TGTGCCAGCAGCCCGGGGACAGGATTGTACCAAGAGACCCAGTACTTC
NA,TRBJ2-6,NA,TRBV12-3/TRBV12-4,CASRHGGANVLTF,TGTGCCAGCAGACACGGAGGGGCCAACGTCCTGACTTTC
NA,TRBJ2-7,once,TRBV2,CASSPPRGLGPQDLGEQYF,TGTGCCAGCAGCCCCCCCCGGGGTCTAGGCCCTCAAGACCTGGGCGAGCAGTACTTC
TRBD2,TRBJ2-7,few,TRBV29-1,CSGVSSGLGGWYEQYF,TGCAGCGGCGTGAGTTCCGGGCTCGGGGGGTGGTACGAGCAGTACTTC
TRBD2,TRBJ2-7,few,TRBV4-2,CASSQAFTSGSVYEQYF,TGTGCCAGCAGCCAGGCTTTTACTAGCGGGAGCGTCTACGAGCAGTACTTC
NA,TRBJ2-7,NA,TRBV7-9,CASSSYGRDSYEQYF,TGTGCCAGCAGCTCCTATGGGCGGGACTCCTACGAGCAGTACTTC
NA,TRBJ1-4,many,TRBV10-3,CASKGHPLNEKLFF,TGTGCCTCCAAAGGACACCCGTTGAATGAAAAACTGTTTTTT